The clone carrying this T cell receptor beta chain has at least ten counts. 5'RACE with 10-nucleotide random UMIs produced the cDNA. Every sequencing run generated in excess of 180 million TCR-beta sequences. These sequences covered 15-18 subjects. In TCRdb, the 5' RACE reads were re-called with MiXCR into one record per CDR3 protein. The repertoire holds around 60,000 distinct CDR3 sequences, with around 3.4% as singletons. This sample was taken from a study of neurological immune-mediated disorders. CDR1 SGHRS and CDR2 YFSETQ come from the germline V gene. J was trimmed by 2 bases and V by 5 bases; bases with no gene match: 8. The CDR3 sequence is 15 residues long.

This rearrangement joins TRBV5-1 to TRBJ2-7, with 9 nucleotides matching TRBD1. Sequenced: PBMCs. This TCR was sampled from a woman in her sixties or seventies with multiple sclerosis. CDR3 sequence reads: CASRPTGTGTYEQYF. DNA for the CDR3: TGCGCCAGCAGGCCTACCGGGACAGGGACCTACGAGCAGTACTTC.